The 2 T cell receptor beta chains below all came from one sample that was sequenced in a study of cytomegalovirus exposure and HLA in healthy donors. Primers for the PCR totalled 60 Vbeta and 13 Jbeta. Clones were sequenced by immunoSEQ multiplex PCR, and TCRdb holds only the in-frame ones, with some missing. The sample shows 90,000 to 150,000 clones, less than 80% of them seen only once. The specimen sequenced was PBMCs. These receptors originate from a woman between 50 and 59 years old in good health and CMV-seropositive.

This chain connects TRBV28 to TRBJ1-2, with 7 bases aligning to TRBD1. This CDR3 contains 16 residues. V lost 5 bases to trimming and J lost 1 base; unmatched junction nucleotides: 10. CDR1 and CDR2 (germline): MDHEN, SYDVKM. In nucleotides, the CDR3 is TGTGCCAGCAGTCCGTGGGACAGACCGCTTAACTATGGCTACACCTTC. This sequence encodes CASSPWDRPLNYGYTF.

The V and J genes are TRBV29-1 and TRBJ1-1, with 11 bases lining up with TRBD1. From germline, CDR1 is SQVTM and CDR2 ANQGSEA. Trimming at V came to 8 bases and at J to 1 base, leaving 9 bases not matched to a gene. The CDR3 consists of 15 residues. The chain's CDR3 is CSSWTGGTGNTEAFF. CDR3 DNA sequence: TGCAGCTCCTGGACAGGGGGCACCGGGAACACTGAAGCTTTCTTT.